The clone carrying this T cell receptor (beta chain) was observed at least ten times. Its antigen remains unknown. These data originate in a study of T cell repertoires in cytomegalovirus infection. V lost 5 bases to trimming and J lost 0 bases, with 16 bases between them. The V gene's germline CDR1 is SGHTA and CDR2 FQGNSA. This CDR3 region has 16 residues. TCRdb reprocessed the reads with MiXCR, giving one entry per CDR3 protein. This repertoire shows about 500,000 distinct CDR3 sequences, 30% to 40% found once; its top ten account for 17%. The chain has TRBV7-2 and TRBJ2-5, with TRBD1 as a possible D gene (6 bases). The sample in question was cultured PBMCs, obtained from culture after CMV antigen stimulation. The receptor was derived from a human donor in good health (CMV status not recorded). Some clones in this sample may be carry-over from other donors' samples. CDR3: CASSPSGAMYQETQYF. CDR3 nucleotide sequence: TGTGCCAGCAGCCCATCAGGGGCCATGTACCAAGAGACCCAGTACTTC.